This TCR beta chain was captured by sequencing in a study of OX40 agonist ivuxolimab in advanced cancers. With respect to the entire study: Ivuxolimab was a fully human IgG2 agonistic monoclonal antibody targeting the costimulatory receptor OX40 (CD134). Intravenous ivuxolimab was administered to patients every 2 weeks at six dose levels: 0.01, 0.1, 0.3, 1.5, 3 and 10 mg/kg. Among the 50 to 55 dose-escalation patients, 19 had hepatocellular carcinoma, roughly 15 melanoma, 9 renal cell carcinoma and 9 head and neck cancer. A male proportion of 75% to 85% and a mean age of roughly 55 years, ranging from about 23 to 79, were recorded for the dose-escalation cohort. Prior anti-PD-1, anti-PD-L1 or anti-CTLA-4 therapy was permitted, and checkpoint inhibitors had been received by approximately 39% of dose-escalation patients. Partial responses occurred in three dose-escalation patients, of whom one had hepatocellular carcinoma and two had cutaneous melanoma. The purpose of peripheral TCRbeta sequencing was to test whether ivuxolimab changed TCR sequence diversity and led to clonal T-cell expansion. The monotherapy dose-escalation portion (N ≈ 57 patients) of the phase I ivuxolimab trial is reported in the paper. General findings and caveats noted by the study authors: After ivuxolimab, CD8+ T cells had more expanded clones than CD4+ T cells on average. Clonal expansion of both CD4+ and CD8+ blood T cells was observed from baseline to week 6 at doses 0.1 to 3.0 mg/kg. Low levels of normalized T-cell clonal expansion were also seen in some nonresponding patients. The antigen specificity of the clonally expanded peripheral T cells was not determined. Partial responders in the 0.1-3.0 mg/kg groups had among the lowest normalized peripheral clonal expansion, especially among CD8+ T cells.

The trial excluded patients who had a history of autoimmune disease or who were on systemic immunosuppression. In every dose cohort, peripheral blood was drawn for TCR sequencing at baseline, cycle 4 day 1, and cycle 7 day 1. The samples were drawn from a first-in-human, open-label, multicenter phase I dose-escalation trial of ivuxolimab. Adults with locally advanced or metastatic melanoma, renal cell, hepatocellular, or head and neck squamous cell carcinoma were enrolled in the trial. Before TCR sequencing, CD4+ and CD8+ T cells were separately sorted from peripheral blood. About this clone: Its specific antigen is unknown. No base quality values were provided; no much bigger clone lies one nucleotide off.

V ends up 1 base short and J 0 bases short, with an unmatched junction base count of 4. From cysteine to phenylalanine, the CDR3 is 16 amino acids long. Only the CDR3 DNA is retained, 48 bases long and in frame from the first base. The germline V gene (reference sequence) yields LNHNV for CDR1 and YYDKDF for CDR2. To sequence the TCRbeta CDR3 region, genomic DNA was isolated from the sorted cells. The immunoSEQ Assay was used to sequence the TCRbeta CDR3 regions. TCRdb re-hosts the immuneACCESS table, in-frame sequences only. Its copies lack some clones; in the studies checked, an unresolved V gene accounts for under half of them, and the cause for the rest is not known. This sample holds about 77,000 clones; just under 90% were observed only once. The ten largest clones add up to less than 3% of the sample.

This material consisted of CD4+ or CD8+ T cells sorted from blood, taken in a trial of the OX40 agonist ivuxolimab. The sequence joins TRBV15 to TRBJ2-3; 7 bases in the junction line up with TRBD2. The receptor was derived from an adult with an advanced solid tumor such as melanoma, head and neck, liver or kidney cancer. The CDR3 reads as follows: CATSRGQRDSTDTQYF. The bases are TGTGCCACCAGCAGAGGGCAGCGGGATAGCACAGATACGCAGTATTTT.